The present entry profiles one T cell receptor beta chain with its context. Produced via immunoSEQ multiplex PCR; TCRdb's table is partial and in-frame only. The table includes about 80,000 clones, about 86% detected once. With 6 bases clipped from V and 4 bases from J, the junction kept 9 bases outside the gene matches. The CDR3 sequence is 15 residues long. Germline values: CDR1 MNHEY, CDR2 SMNVEV (reference sequence). The sample comes from a study of radiotherapy plus CTLA-4 blockade in lung cancer. This rearrangement joins TRBV27 to TRBJ1-5, with TRBD1 matching over 7 bases. Sequences were derived from peripheral blood, sampled from a patient treated with radiotherapy plus ipilimumab. This sequence originates from a human donor with non-small cell lung cancer who had a partial response to radiotherapy plus ipilimumab. This CDR3 reads CASRDQGVLNQPQHF. Written as DNA, the CDR3 is TGTGCCAGCAGAGATCAGGGGGTTTTAAATCAGCCCCAGCATTTT.